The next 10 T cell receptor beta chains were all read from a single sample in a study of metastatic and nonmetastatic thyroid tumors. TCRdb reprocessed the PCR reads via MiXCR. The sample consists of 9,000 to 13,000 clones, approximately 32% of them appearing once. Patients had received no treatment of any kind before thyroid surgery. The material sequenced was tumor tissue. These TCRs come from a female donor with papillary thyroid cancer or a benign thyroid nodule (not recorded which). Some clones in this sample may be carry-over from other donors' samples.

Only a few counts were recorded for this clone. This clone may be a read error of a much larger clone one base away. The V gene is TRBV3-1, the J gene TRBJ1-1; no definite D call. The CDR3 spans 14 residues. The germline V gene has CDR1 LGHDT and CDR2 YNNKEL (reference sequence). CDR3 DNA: TGTGCCAGCATCCAAGGGAACAGCAACACTGAAGCTTTCTTT. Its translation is CASIQGNSNTEAFF.

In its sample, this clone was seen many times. DNA of the CDR3: TGTGCCAGCAGCTTAGGGACAGGGAATAATGAGCAGTTCTTC. It codes for CASSLGTGNNEQFF. This chain uses TRBV7-3 with TRBJ2-1; 9 nucleotides agree with TRBD1. The CDR3 spans 14 residues. The V segment lost 2 bases and the J segment 7 bases; nucleotides outside the gene matches: 3. CDR1 SGHTA and CDR2 FQGTGA come from the germline V gene.

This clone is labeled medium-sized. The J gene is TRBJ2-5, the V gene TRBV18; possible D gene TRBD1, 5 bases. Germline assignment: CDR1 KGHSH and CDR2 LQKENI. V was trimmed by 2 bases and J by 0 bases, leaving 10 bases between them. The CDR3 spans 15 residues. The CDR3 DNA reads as TGTGCCAGCTCACCAGGCAGGGTTTACCAAGAGACCCAGTACTTC. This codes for CASSPGRVYQETQYF.

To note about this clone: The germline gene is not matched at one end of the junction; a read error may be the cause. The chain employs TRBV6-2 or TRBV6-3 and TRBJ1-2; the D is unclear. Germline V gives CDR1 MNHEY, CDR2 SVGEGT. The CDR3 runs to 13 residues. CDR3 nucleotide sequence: TGTGCCAGCATTTACTCGCCGCAAGATGGCTACACCTTC. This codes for CASIYSPQDGYTF.

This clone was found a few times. Here the CDR3 reads CASSLPGLGVYEQYF. In nucleotides, the CDR3 is TGTGCCAGTAGTCTACCGGGACTAGGCGTCTACGAGCAGTACTTC. This chain joins TRBV19 and TRBJ2-7; 8 nucleotides agree with TRBD2. The length of the CDR3 is 15 residues. Trimming took 5 bases from V and 3 from J; bases not matched to a gene: 9. Germline assignment: CDR1 LNHDA and CDR2 SQIVND (reference sequence).

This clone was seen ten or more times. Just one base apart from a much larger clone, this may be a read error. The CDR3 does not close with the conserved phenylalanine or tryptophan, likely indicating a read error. CDR3 amino acids: CASSLDRGMTEAFL. The CDR3 region has the DNA TGTGCCAGCAGCTTAGACAGGGGGATGACTGAAGCTTTCCTT. The gene calls are TRBV7-2 and TRBJ1-1; TRBD1 matches at 8 bases. The CDR3 totals 14 residues. CDR1 and CDR2 (germline): SGHTA, FQGNSA. V was clipped by 1 base and J by 5 bases; unmatched bases: 3.

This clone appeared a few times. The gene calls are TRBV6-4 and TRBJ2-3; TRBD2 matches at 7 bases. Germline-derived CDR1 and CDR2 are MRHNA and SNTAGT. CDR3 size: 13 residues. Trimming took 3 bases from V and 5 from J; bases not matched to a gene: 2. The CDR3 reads CASSEREQDTQYF. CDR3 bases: TGTGCCAGCAGTGAGCGGGAGCAAGATACGCAGTATTTT.

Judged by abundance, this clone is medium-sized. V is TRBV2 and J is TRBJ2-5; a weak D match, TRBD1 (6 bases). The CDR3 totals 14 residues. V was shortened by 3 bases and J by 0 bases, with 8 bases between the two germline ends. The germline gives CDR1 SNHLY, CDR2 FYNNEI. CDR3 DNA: TGTGCCAGCAGTGACGGACAGAACCAAGAGACCCAGTACTTC. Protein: CASSDGQNQETQYF.

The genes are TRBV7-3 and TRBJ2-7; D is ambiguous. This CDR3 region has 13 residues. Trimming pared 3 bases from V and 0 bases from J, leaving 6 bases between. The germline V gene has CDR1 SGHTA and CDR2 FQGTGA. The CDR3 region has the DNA TGTGCCAGCAGCTTGCAGTACTCCTACGAGCAGTACTTC. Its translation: CASSLQYSYEQYF.

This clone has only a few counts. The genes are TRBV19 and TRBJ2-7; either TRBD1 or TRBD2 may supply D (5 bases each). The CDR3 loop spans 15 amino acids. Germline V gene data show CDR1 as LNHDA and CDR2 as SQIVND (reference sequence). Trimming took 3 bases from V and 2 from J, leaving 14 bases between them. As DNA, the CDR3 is TGTGCCAGTAGTATGTCTGGGACGGGAACCTACGAGCAGTACTTC. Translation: CASSMSGTGTYEQYF.